The clone carrying this T cell receptor beta chain showed up just a few times. Its matching antigen is unknown. CD45RO-negative CD8 cells positively selected for CCR7 made up the naive population, which excluded terminally differentiated effector memory CD45RA+ cells. This sample stems from a study of shared clonotypes between healthy human individuals. General observations from the study: Naive subsets, compared against memory subsets, generally had larger estimated richness values.

The germline V gene has CDR1 LGHNA and CDR2 YSLEER. V dropped 0 bases and J dropped 1 base, with 8 bases sitting between them. The CDR3 length is 15 residues. The assay was carried out at the deep level. For sorted subsets, about 190 ng DNA per replicate equaled roughly 29,000 T cell genomes. Authors' processing steps: Filtering of immunoSEQ junctional sequences could not match full-length read filtering. Using immunoSEQ multiplex PCR, the repertoire was profiled, and TCRdb retains in-frame clones only, with some absent. That table supplies the V and J calls and clone size; D and trimming were determined from the DNA. The sample records more than 2 million clones, around 96% being singletons.

The clonotype was recovered from a man in his late teens or twenties in good health. The rearrangement uses TRBV4-3 and TRBJ2-3, with D perhaps TRBD2 (5 bases). Sample: naive CD8+ T cells sorted from blood. The CDR3 DNA reads as TGCGCCAGCAGCCAAGATTGGCGGGGCACAGATACGCAGTATTTT. Translated: CASSQDWRGTDTQYF.